One and the same sample provided the 5 T cell receptor beta chains below, sequenced in a study of OX40 agonist ivuxolimab in advanced cancers. TCRdb's table, derived via immunoSEQ multiplex PCR, lists solely in-frame clones and lacks some. The sample lists about 64,000 clones, more than 85% occurring once. The material was CD4+ or CD8+ T cells sorted from blood, obtained in a trial of the OX40 agonist ivuxolimab. The receptors were gathered from an adult with an advanced solid tumor such as melanoma, head and neck, liver or kidney cancer.

The chain employs TRBV19 and TRBJ2-7, with 7 positions matching TRBD1. Looked up from germline, CDR1 is LNHDA and CDR2 is SQIVND (reference sequence). V was pared by 10 bases and J by 2 bases, with 11 bases of the junction left unmatched. The CDR3 has 14 residues. CDR3 amino acids: CATAPGQSAYEQYF. The CDR3 DNA follows: TGTGCCACGGCTCCGGGACAGTCAGCCTACGAGCAGTACTTC.

Only one count was recorded for this clone. The chain has TRBV5-1 and TRBJ2-1; D may be TRBD1 (6 bases). The V gene's germline CDR1 is SGHRS and CDR2 YFSETQ. Trimming cost V 4 bases and J 5 bases, with 22 bases left between them. The CDR3 totals 17 residues. The CDR3 coding sequence is TGCGCCAGCAGCCCGAACCCGAACAGGGATAGCAACAATGAGCAGTTCTTC. Its protein product is CASSPNPNRDSNNEQFF.

The chain recombines TRBV19 with TRBJ2-2, with unresolved D. The CDR3 consists of 15 residues. Germline V gene data show CDR1 as LNHDA and CDR2 as SQIVND (reference sequence). V lost 6 bases and J 4 bases, leaving 15 bases between the germline ends. This CDR3 reads CASSSSGSRTGELFF. In nucleotides, the CDR3 is TGTGCCAGTAGCTCCTCGGGTTCGCGCACCGGGGAGCTGTTTTTT.

The CDR3 reads CASSPQQPGLGASNEQFF. The CDR3 DNA follows: TGTGCCAGCAGCCCCCAACAGCCCGGACTAGGGGCTTCCAATGAGCAGTTCTTC. The chain couples TRBV11-2 to TRBJ2-1, with 7 bases that match TRBD2. V trimming: 5 bases; J trimming: 6 bases; junction bases outside the gene matches: 19. Germline CDR1 is SGHAT and CDR2 is FQNNGV. The CDR3 is 18 residues long.

CDR3 sequence reads: CASSSRAQGASYEQYF. CDR3 sequence (DNA): TGTGCCAGCAGCTCTAGGGCGCAGGGGGCATCCTACGAGCAGTACTTC. The chain joins TRBV7-8 to TRBJ2-7, with TRBD1 identical over 8 bases. CDR1 and CDR2 from the germline V gene are SGHVS and FQNEAQ. The junction had 9 bases not matched to a gene; V was cut back by 4 bases and J by 1 base. The CDR3 runs 16 residues.